This record looks at one TCR beta chain sequence and its context. Its antigen is still unknown. The sample is drawn from a study of T-cell memory formation after mild COVID-19. Study results and caveats: CD4+ contracting clones were found mainly in CM and EM, and CD8+ ones in EMRA.

A single record per CDR3 protein comes from TCRdb applying MiXCR to the 5' RACE reads. The sample contains under 110,000 distinct CDR3 sequences, over 15% of which appear only once. The length of the CDR3 is 15 residues. V dropped 3 bases and J dropped 4; count of bases not matched to a gene: 5. The germline gives CDR1 MNHEY, CDR2 SMNVEV (reference sequence). The chain uses TRBV27 and TRBJ2-1; 8 bases match TRBD2. Sequencing was carried out using PBMCs or a T cell subset sorted from them (not recorded which). This receptor was taken from an adult woman who had mild COVID-19 (a few samples of this study predate the infection). Cell type and time point are not known. CDR3 residues: CASSFAGGRYNEQFF. DNA for the CDR3: TGTGCCAGCAGTTTTGCGGGGGGCCGGTACAATGAGCAGTTCTTC.